These 29 T cell receptor beta chains came from one sample sequenced in a study of post-analysis software for immune sequencing data (dated by TCRdb to the mid-2010s). Overall study results and their limits: A handful of TRBV segments, including TRBV5-6, TRBV5-1 and TRBV20-1, were significantly more frequent in patients than controls.

The library relied on PCR. Instrument used: Illumina HiSeq 2500. To reduce PCR and sequencing biases, unique molecular identifiers were incorporated into the TCR beta cDNA libraries. Using fastp trimming at Q25 and MiXCR clonotype assembly, TCRdb reanalyzed the public sequencing data and kept in-frame beta chains. Rows are unified per CDR3 protein, each entry keeping the most common DNA and genes. The sample table lists approximately 660,000 distinct CDR3 sequences, approximately 60% of them with a count of one. The leading ten clones occupy around 11% of the sample. The antigens these receptors bind are not known. Material: blood. Receptor source: a girl aged 2-10 years with multiple sclerosis.

This chain links TRBV3-1 with TRBJ2-3, with TRBD2 matching over 11 bases. Germline trimming cut 0 bases from V and 5 bases from J; bases unmatched to any gene: 4. Per germline, CDR1 LGHDT and CDR2 YNNKEL (reference sequence). There are 16 residues in the CDR3. The chain's CDR3 is CASSQETSGSRDTQYF. The CDR3, as DNA: TGTGCCAGCAGCCAAGAAACTAGCGGGAGTAGAGATACGCAGTATTTT.

The chain carries TRBV21-1 and TRBJ2-4; TRBD2, as called in the table, went unchecked against the DNA. TRBV21-1 is shown as a pseudogene. The CDR3 runs to 18 residues. CDR3 nucleotide sequence: TGTGCCAGCACAGCAAACAAGATCGGGGACTTAGCCAAAAACATTCAGTACTTC. This encodes CASTANKIGDLAKNIQYF.

This sequence joins TRBV29-1 and TRBJ1-2; D might be TRBD1 (5 bases). V was cut by 4 bases and J by 4 bases, with 16 bases left in between. This CDR3 region has 14 residues. The germline gives CDR1 SQVTM, CDR2 ANQGSEA. CDR3 amino acids: CSVVGRLGVYGYTF. The CDR3, as DNA: TGCAGCGTTGTGGGGCGCCTGGGAGTCTATGGCTACACCTTC. Drawing the rest from reference TRBV29-1 and TRBJ1-2, the complete variable domain is SAVISQKPSRDICQRGTSLTIQCQVDSQVTMMFWYRQQPGQSLTLIATANQGSEATYESGFVIDKFPISRPNLTFSTLTVSNMSPEDSSIYLCSVVGRLGVYGYTFGSGTRLTVV.

This chain connects TRBV5-1 to TRBJ2-3, with TRBD2 matching 7 bases. From germline, CDR1 is SGHRS and CDR2 YFSETQ. The CDR3 length is 15 residues. V dropped 4 bases and J dropped 0; count of bases not matched to a gene: 5. DNA for the CDR3: TGCGCCAGCAGCAGCGGGGCCATTAGCACAGATACGCAGTATTTT. Its translation is CASSSGAISTDTQYF.

This rearrangement joins TRBV10-3 to TRBJ1-2; D is ambiguous. Trimming took 3 bases from V and 2 from J, leaving 7 bases between them. Germline V lookup: CDR1 ENHRY, CDR2 SYGVKD. This CDR3 contains 13 residues. CDR3 sequence reads: CAISEGRNYGYTF. CDR3 coding DNA: TGTGCCATCAGTGAAGGACGGAACTATGGCTACACCTTC.

The V call is TRBV2, the J call TRBJ1-1; D gene ambiguous. With 5 bases removed from V and 2 bases from J, the gap between germline ends came to 15 bases. This CDR3 has 15 residues. CDR1 is SNHLY and CDR2 is FYNNEI in the germline V gene. CDR3 nucleotide sequence: TGTGCCAGCAGTTCCCTACCGGCAGCTAACACTGAAGCTTTCTTT. It codes for CASSSLPAANTEAFF.

This chain links TRBV10-3 with TRBJ2-5; TRBD1 matches at 7 bases. The CDR3 has 13 amino acids. Per germline, CDR1 ENHRY and CDR2 SYGVKD. V lost 8 bases to trimming and J lost 2 bases; unmatched junction nucleotides: 5. CDR3 region: CAISRDSQETQYF. For the CDR3, the DNA is TGTGCCATCTCAAGGGACAGTCAAGAGACCCAGTACTTC.

The CDR3 DNA follows: TGTGCCACCAACGAGGGGGGGGTCGGCACCGGGGAGCTGTTTTTT. As protein: CATNEGGVGTGELFF. The chain couples TRBV24-1 to TRBJ2-2; a possible D gene is TRBD2 (7 bases). Germline CDR1 reads KGHDR; CDR2 reads SFDVKD. This CDR3 has 15 residues. The ends were cut back, 8 bases at V and 4 bases at J, with 16 bases in the middle.

The gene calls are TRBV20-1 and TRBJ2-1, with D maybe TRBD2 (5 bases). The CDR3 loop spans 12 amino acids. Germline V gene sequence: CDR1 DFQATT, CDR2 SNEGSKA (reference sequence). Trimming removed 3 bases at V and 9 bases at J, with 12 bases between. In DNA form, the CDR3 reads TGCAGTGCTAGGCGCGGGCCGGGTGAGCAGTTCTTC. As protein: CSARRGPGEQFF.

The chain is built from TRBV14 and TRBJ2-3; 9 positions match TRBD2. The germline V gene has CDR1 SGHDN and CDR2 FVKESK. This CDR3 has 19 residues. J was trimmed by 6 bases and V by 1 base; bases with no gene match: 17. CDR3 bases: TGTGCCAGCAGCCAAGCTTTGTGGGCTAGCGGGGATCCTAAGGATACGCAGTATTTT. This codes for CASSQALWASGDPKDTQYF.

This clonotype has just a few counts. The V call is TRBV5-1, the J call TRBJ2-1; D is undetermined. Germline values: CDR1 SGHRS, CDR2 YFSETQ. Trimming removed 4 bases at V and 8 bases at J, with 13 bases between. The CDR3 consists of 13 residues. The CDR3: CASSPGPGYEQFF. In DNA, the CDR3 is TGCGCCAGCAGCCCCGGTCCAGGCTATGAGCAGTTCTTC.

The sample holds a few counts of this clonotype. The chain employs TRBV29-1 and TRBJ1-2; 10 bases are shared with TRBD1. Losses at the gene ends were 7 bases for V and 2 bases for J; bases not matched to a gene: 10. CDR3 length: 15 amino acids. Germline lookup yields CDR1 SQVTM and CDR2 ANQGSEA. The CDR3, as DNA: TGCAGCGCTGCGGGGACAGGGGCCCTCAACTATGGCTACACCTTC. It specifies CSAAGTGALNYGYTF.

V gene TRBV20-1 combines with J gene TRBJ2-5; 8 bases are a match to TRBD2. V shed 0 bases, J shed 5 bases, and the junction held 17 bases outside the gene matches. The CDR3 loop spans 18 amino acids. CDR1 is DFQATT and CDR2 is SNEGSKA in the germline V gene (reference sequence). The chain's CDR3 is CSARDSQGSGASGETQYF. The CDR3 coding sequence is TGCAGTGCTAGAGATTCTCAGGGTAGCGGGGCTTCGGGGGAGACCCAGTACTTC.

The rearrangement joins TRBV6-2 or TRBV6-3 to TRBJ2-1; maybe TRBD2 (6 bases). With 6 bases removed from V and 4 bases from J, the gap between germline ends came to 13 bases. Germline V gene data show CDR1 as MNHEY and CDR2 as SVGEGT. The CDR3 totals 14 residues. In DNA, the CDR3 is TGTGCCAGCAGCAAACCGGGAGCGTACAATGAGCAGTTCTTC. This gives the protein CASSKPGAYNEQFF.

The chain combines TRBV7-2 with TRBJ2-5; D is undetermined. Germline lookup yields CDR1 SGHTA and CDR2 FQGNSA. The ends were cut back, 2 bases at V and 5 bases at J, with 18 bases in the middle. This CDR3 contains 16 residues. This chain's CDR3 is CASSLSLLEGTETQYF. DNA for the CDR3: TGTGCCAGCAGCTTATCCCTCCTCGAAGGAACGGAGACCCAGTACTTC.

The CDR3 bases are TGTGGCAGTAGGCCTGGACAGGGTCCTTCCTACGAGCAGTACTTC. This gives the protein CGSRPGQGPSYEQYF. The V call is TRBV6-5, the J call TRBJ2-7, with TRBD1 matching 8 bases. The CDR3 extends over 15 amino acids. Germline V gives CDR1 MNHEY, CDR2 SVGAGI.

The gene calls are TRBV5-1 and TRBJ2-5; 7 bases fit TRBD2. From germline, CDR1 is SGHRS and CDR2 YFSETQ. This CDR3 is built from 16 residues. Unmatched junction bases numbered 10, after V lost 3 bases and J lost 2 bases. This CDR3 is CASSSVKLAPQETQYF. The CDR3, as DNA: TGCGCCAGCAGCTCGGTAAAACTAGCGCCTCAAGAGACCCAGTACTTC.

The chain combines TRBV5-1 with TRBJ1-2; TRBD1 matches at 9 bases. The germline CDR1 and CDR2 sequences are SGHRS and YFSETQ. The trim removed 0 bases at V and 5 bases at J, leaving 5 bases unmatched. CDR3 size: 15 residues. As DNA, the CDR3 is TGCGCCAGCAGCTTGGCAGAGACAGGGGGATATGGCTACACCTTC. Translation gives CASSLAETGGYGYTF.

The V call is TRBV5-1, the J call TRBJ1-1; D unclear. Germline CDR1 and CDR2: SGHRS and YFSETQ. The CDR3 loop spans 15 amino acids. Trimming removed 1 base at V and 1 base at J, with 11 bases between. The CDR3 DNA reads as TGCGCCAGCAGCTTGATCCCCCGATCGAACACTGAAGCTTTCTTT. Translating it yields CASSLIPRSNTEAFF.

This sequence joins TRBV5-5 and TRBJ1-2; no definite D call. V gave up 4 bases and J gave up 2 bases, with 15 bases separating them. This CDR3 is built from 15 residues. Germline CDR1 reads SGHKS; CDR2 reads YYEKEE (reference sequence). In DNA form, the CDR3 reads TGTGCCAGCAGCCGCTATGCACCCCGCAACTATGGCTACACCTTC. Translated, it gives CASSRYAPRNYGYTF.

The chain couples TRBV20-1 to TRBJ2-1; 7 positions match TRBD2. The J segment lost 13 bases and the V segment lost 6 bases, leaving 21 bases of the junction unmatched. There are 15 residues in the CDR3. The germline V gene encodes CDR1 DFQATT and CDR2 SNEGSKA (reference sequence). The CDR3 DNA follows: TGCAGTGCCCCACGGGGCGGGAGTCGGCGTCGGGGTCAGTTCTTC. Encoded protein: CSAPRGGSRRRGQFF.

The chain employs TRBV9 and TRBJ1-2; 7 bases are shared with TRBD1. The ends lost 3 bases at V and 6 bases at J; junction bases unmatched: 11. The CDR3 extends over 15 amino acids. Germline assignment: CDR1 SGDLS and CDR2 YYNGEE. Written as DNA, the CDR3 is TGTGCCAGCAGCGCTCCGGGAGGGGGCGGAGATGGCTACACCTTC. It encodes CASSAPGGGGDGYTF.

The chain is built from TRBV10-3 and TRBJ2-7, with 7 bases matching TRBD1. The J call may be mistaken, given a closer DNA end match to TRBJ2-5. Per germline, CDR1 ENHRY and CDR2 SYGVKD. This CDR3 has 13 residues. The chain's CDR3 is CAINPGGQETQYF. The CDR3, as DNA: TGTGCCATCAATCCAGGGGGTCAAGAGACCCAGTACTTC.

This clonotype was seen only a few times. Here the CDR3 reads CASSQEGGGENYGYTF. In DNA, the CDR3 is TGTGCCAGCAGCCAAGAAGGAGGGGGAGAAAACTATGGCTACACCTTC. This sequence joins TRBV3-1 and TRBJ1-2; weak D call: TRBD1 (6 bases). The CDR3 length is 16 residues. Trimming shortened V by 0 bases and J by 2 bases, and 13 bases separated the two germline ends. Per the germline V gene, CDR1 is LGHDT and CDR2 is YNNKEL (reference sequence).

This clonotype has more than one count but fewer than ten. This chain uses TRBV12-3 or TRBV12-4 with TRBJ2-1, with 12 nucleotides matching TRBD2. The CDR3 consists of 15 residues. V lost 6 bases, J lost 6 bases, and 6 bases stayed unmatched. CDR3 sequence reads: CASSELAGGSNEQFF. The CDR3 DNA reads as TGTGCCAGCAGCGAACTAGCGGGAGGTTCCAATGAGCAGTTCTTC.

The chain links TRBV12-3 or TRBV12-4 to TRBJ2-5; no clear D. Trimming removed 3 bases at V and 5 bases at J, with 10 bases between. The CDR3 covers 13 residues. CDR3 nucleotides: TGTGCCAGCAGTTTCTCGGGTTTGGAGACCCAGTACTTC. This codes for CASSFSGLETQYF.

This rearrangement joins TRBV20-1 to TRBJ2-1, with 11 bases lining up with TRBD2. Germline CDR1 and CDR2: DFQATT and SNEGSKA (reference sequence). With 5 bases clipped from V and 4 bases from J, the junction kept 4 bases outside the gene matches. The CDR3 is 14 residues long. In DNA, the CDR3 is TGCAGTGCTCCTACTAGCGGGAGTTACAATGAGCAGTTCTTC. Translated: CSAPTSGSYNEQFF.

This clonotype was detected a few times. The V and J genes are TRBV10-2 and TRBJ2-5; 10 bases map to TRBD2. The J call may be wrong; the DNA end is better matched by TRBJ2-7. CDR3 length: 16 residues. Germline V CDR1 and CDR2: WSHSY, SAAADI. The CDR3 coding sequence is TGCGCCAGCAGTACCAGCCTAGCGGGAGTGAGGGACGAGCAGTACTTC. Its protein product is CASSTSLAGVRDEQYF.

This clonotype was seen only a few times. The chain employs TRBV5-6 and TRBJ2-7; TRBD2 aligns across 13 bases. Germline-derived CDR1 and CDR2 are SGHDT and YYEEEE. V shed 4 bases and J 5 bases; nucleotides not matched to a gene: 15. The CDR3 is 18 residues long. The CDR3 DNA follows: TGTGCCAGCAGCGCCCTACTAGCGGGGGGGGGAAAGGACAACGAGCAGTACTTC. Its protein is CASSALLAGGGKDNEQYF. The variable domain in full, completed from reference TRBV5-6 and TRBJ2-7, reads DAGVTQSPTHLIKTRGQQVTLRCSPKSGHDTVSWYQQALGQGPQFIFQYYEEEERQRGNFPDRFSGHQFPNYSSELNVNALLLGDSALYLCASSALLAGGGKDNEQYFGPGTRLTVT.